Listed below are T cell receptor beta chains from one sample, sequenced in a study of OX40 agonist ivuxolimab in advanced cancers. Profiled with immunoSEQ multiplex PCR; TCRdb holds only in-frame clones, not every one. Altogether tens of thousands of clones are present, 85% to 90% being singletons, with the ten largest covering 10% to 12%. This specimen consisted of CD4+ or CD8+ T cells sorted from blood, obtained in a trial of the OX40 agonist ivuxolimab. The receptor source for this set is an adult with an advanced solid tumor such as melanoma, head and neck, liver or kidney cancer. The CDR3 runs from the conserved cysteine through the conserved F or W. D genes are given only for firm matches. Rows may omit the clone size; those that give it use once, few, many or a size class.

TRBJ2-1 | TRBD2 | TRBV9 | - | CASGRGTYNEQFF | TGTGCCAGCGGGCGGGGGACCTACAATGAGCAGTTCTTC
TRBJ1-1 | TRBD1 | TRBV10-3 | - | CAISQSGGGTEAFF | TGTGCCATCAGCCAATCAGGGGGCGGGACTGAAGCTTTCTTT
TRBJ2-1 | TRBD2 | TRBV27 | - | CASSSSGLAGGEQFF | TGTGCCAGCAGTTCCTCCGGTCTAGCGGGAGGTGAGCAGTTCTTC
TRBJ2-1 | - | TRBV9 | - | CASSDTGASKSEQFF | TGTGCCAGCAGCGATACAGGTGCTAGTAAGAGTGAGCAGTTCTTC
TRBJ1-2 | - | TRBV5-1 | - | CASSLVAGAVGYTF | TGCGCCAGCAGCTTGGTTGCAGGGGCGGTTGGCTACACCTTC
TRBJ2-5 | - | TRBV7-9 | - | CASSSRQGLEETQYF | TGTGCCAGCAGCTCCCGCCAGGGTTTAGAAGAGACCCAGTACTTC
TRBJ2-1 | - | TRBV4-2 | - | CASSLPGGHEQFF | TGTGCCAGCAGCCTACCGGGTGGACATGAGCAGTTCTTC
TRBJ2-1 | - | TRBV4-1 | - | CASSPSMGGYSYNEQFF | TGCGCCAGCAGCCCCTCGATGGGAGGTTACTCCTACAATGAGCAGTTCTTC
TRBJ1-5 | TRBD1 | TRBV28 | few | CASSVGQENQPQHF | TGTGCCAGCAGTGTAGGACAGGAGAATCAGCCCCAGCATTTT
TRBJ1-1 | - | TRBV6-6 | - | CASSYSQGRAEAFF | TGTGCCAGCAGTTACTCGCAGGGTCGGGCTGAAGCTTTCTTT
TRBJ2-1 | - | TRBV11-3 | - | CASSYRVNEQFF | TGTGCCAGCAGCTACAGGGTAAATGAGCAGTTCTTC